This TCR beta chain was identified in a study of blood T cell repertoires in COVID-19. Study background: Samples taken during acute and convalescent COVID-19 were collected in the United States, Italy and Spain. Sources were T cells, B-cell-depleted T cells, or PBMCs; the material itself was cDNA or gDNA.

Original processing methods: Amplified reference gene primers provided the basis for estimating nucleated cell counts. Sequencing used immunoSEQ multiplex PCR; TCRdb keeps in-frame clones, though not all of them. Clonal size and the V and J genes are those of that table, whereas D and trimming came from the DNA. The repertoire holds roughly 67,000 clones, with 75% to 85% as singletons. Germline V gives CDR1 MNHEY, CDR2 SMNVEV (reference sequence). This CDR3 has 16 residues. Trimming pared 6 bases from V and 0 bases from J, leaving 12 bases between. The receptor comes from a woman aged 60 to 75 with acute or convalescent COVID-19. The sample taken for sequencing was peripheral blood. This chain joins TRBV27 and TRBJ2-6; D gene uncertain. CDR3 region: CASSPGEFSGANVLTF. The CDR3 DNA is TGTGCCAGCAGCCCAGGCGAATTCTCTGGGGCCAACGTCCTGACTTTC.